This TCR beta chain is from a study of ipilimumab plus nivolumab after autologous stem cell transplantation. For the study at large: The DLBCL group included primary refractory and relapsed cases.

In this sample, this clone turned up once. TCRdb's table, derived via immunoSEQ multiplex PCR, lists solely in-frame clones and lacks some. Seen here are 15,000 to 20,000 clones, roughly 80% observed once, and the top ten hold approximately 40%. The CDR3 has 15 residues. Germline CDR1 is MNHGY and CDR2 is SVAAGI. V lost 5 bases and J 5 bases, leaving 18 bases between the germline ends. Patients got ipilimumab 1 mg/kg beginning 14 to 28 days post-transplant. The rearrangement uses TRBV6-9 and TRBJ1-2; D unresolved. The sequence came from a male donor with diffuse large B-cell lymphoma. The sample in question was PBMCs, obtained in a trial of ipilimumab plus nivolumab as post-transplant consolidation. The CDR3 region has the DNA TGTGCCAGCAGTGTGGACGCCGTCAGGCCTTATGGCTACACCTTC. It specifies CASSVDAVRPYGYTF.